These T cell receptor beta chains were read from a single sample in a study of blood T cell repertoires in COVID-19. Libraries were prepared by immunoSEQ multiplex PCR; TCRdb keeps only in-frame clonotypes and omits some of them. Of 200,000 to 250,000 clones listed, 70% to 90% are singletons. Sequencing was done on a sample of peripheral blood. The receptor source for this set is a young man with active or convalescent COVID-19. CDR3s include the opening cysteine and the closing phenylalanine or tryptophan. The order of the fields is D gene, clone size, J gene, V gene, CDR3 protein, CDR3 DNA. A D gene is named only where the DNA matches it firmly. Clone size is stated in some rows and not others, as once, few, many or a class when expanded.

TRBD1	-	TRBJ1-1	TRBV4-1	CASSQGADRATEAFF	TGCGCCAGCAGCCAAGGCGCCGACAGGGCCACTGAAGCTTTCTTT
-	-	TRBJ2-3	TRBV29-1	CSVAEGSSTDTQYF	TGCAGCGTTGCTGAGGGTTCTAGCACAGATACGCAGTATTTT
TRBD2	-	TRBJ2-7	TRBV10-3	CAIRTGTSGTRSYEQYF	TGTGCCATCAGGACCGGGACTAGCGGGACCCGCTCCTACGAGCAGTACTTC
TRBD1	-	TRBJ1-1	TRBV9	CASSALQGAGTEAFF	TGTGCCAGCAGCGCCTTACAGGGGGCCGGGACTGAAGCTTTCTTT
-	-	TRBJ2-7	TRBV28	CASSLAGIGSYEQYF	TGTGCCAGCAGTTTAGCGGGGATTGGATCCTACGAGCAGTACTTC
TRBD1	-	TRBJ2-7	TRBV7-9	CASSSPGQGIREQYF	TGTGCCAGCAGCTCGCCGGGACAGGGAATACGGGAGCAGTACTTC
-	-	TRBJ1-1	TRBV28	CATKQGSTEAFF	TGTGCCACGAAACAGGGAAGCACTGAAGCTTTCTTT
-	-	TRBJ1-5	TRBV2	CASSEWHDSNQPQHF	TGTGCCAGCAGTGAATGGCACGATAGCAATCAGCCCCAGCATTTT
-	-	TRBJ2-7	TRBV15	CATSRDARRSAYEQYF	TGTGCCACCAGCAGAGACGCGCGGAGGTCGGCCTACGAGCAGTACTTC
-	-	TRBJ2-5	TRBV18	CASSPPSIPLEETQYF	TGTGCCAGCTCACCACCTAGTATTCCTCTCGAAGAGACCCAGTACTTC
-	-	TRBJ2-5	TRBV11-3	CASSPGPQETQYF	TGTGCCAGCAGTCCAGGGCCCCAAGAGACCCAGTACTTC
-	once	TRBJ2-5	TRBV3-1/TRBV3-2	CASSQGEYSQETQYF	TGTGCCAGCAGCCAAGGGGAGTACAGCCAAGAGACCCAGTACTTC
-	-	TRBJ2-1	TRBV12-5	CASGFGHYNEQFF	TGTGCTAGTGGTTTCGGACATTACAATGAGCAGTTCTTC
-	-	TRBJ1-1	TRBV6-5	CASVGVNTEAFF	TGTGCCAGCGTAGGGGTGAACACTGAAGCTTTCTTT
TRBD1	-	TRBJ1-3	TRBV19	CASSTKPFNRGIGNTIYF	TGTGCCAGTAGTACAAAGCCCTTCAACAGGGGGATTGGAAACACCATATATTTT
TRBD2	once	TRBJ2-7	TRBV2	CASNGGSGSSYEQYF	TGTGCCAGCAACGGGGGTAGCGGGAGCTCCTACGAGCAGTACTTC
-	-	TRBJ2-3	TRBV11-2	CASSSHLARNTQYF	TGTGCCAGCAGCTCCCACCTCGCGCGGAATACGCAGTATTTT
TRBD2	-	TRBJ2-7	TRBV7-2	CASSLDSGRANEQYF	TGTGCCAGCAGCTTAGACAGCGGGAGGGCTAACGAGCAGTACTTC
TRBD1	-	TRBJ1-5	TRBV27	CASSRGTGVNQPQHF	TGTGCCAGCAGTCGAGGAACAGGGGTAAATCAGCCCCAGCATTTT
-	-	TRBJ1-5	TRBV3-1/TRBV3-2	CASEGQGPQHF	TGTGCTTCAGAAGGTCAGGGGCCCCAGCATTTT